The clone carrying this TCR delta chain was detected only a few times. Sequence at one end of the junction differs from germline and may be a read error. The same CDR3 can be traced to other DNA sequences in this sample. TCRdb ran CATT on the RT-PCR reads. The profile covers some 13,000 delta-chain clones, with around 33% appearing a single time and over 3.5% taken by the ten largest. CDR1 and CDR2 from the germline V gene are TVYSNPD and GDNSRS (reference sequence). The CDR3 contains 16 residues. These data originate in a study of gamma-delta T cells after stem cell transplantation. The sequenced sample consisted of gamma-delta T cells. This chain connects TRDV3 to TRDJ1; 7 nucleotides agree with TRDD3. The receptor was derived from a human donor. It is not recorded whose cells these are; they may come from a transplant donor. CDR3 in amino acids: CAYSPSPLGGTDKLIF. CDR3 DNA: TGCGCCTACTCCCCTTCGCCCCTGGGGGGGACCGATAAACTCATCTTT.